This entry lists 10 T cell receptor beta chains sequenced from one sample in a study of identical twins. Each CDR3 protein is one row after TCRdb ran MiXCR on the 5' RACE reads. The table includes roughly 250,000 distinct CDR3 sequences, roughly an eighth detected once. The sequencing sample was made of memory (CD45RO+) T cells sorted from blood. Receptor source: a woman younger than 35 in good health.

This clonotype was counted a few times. In DNA form, the CDR3 reads TGCAGTGCTAGAAAGGACAGCGCTGAGCAGTTCTTC. Protein sequence: CSARKDSAEQFF. This chain uses TRBV20-1 with TRBJ2-1; a possible D gene is TRBD1 (6 bases). This CDR3 is built from 12 residues. V lost 2 bases, J lost 9 bases, and 11 bases lay in between. Per the germline V gene, CDR1 is DFQATT and CDR2 is SNEGSKA (reference sequence).

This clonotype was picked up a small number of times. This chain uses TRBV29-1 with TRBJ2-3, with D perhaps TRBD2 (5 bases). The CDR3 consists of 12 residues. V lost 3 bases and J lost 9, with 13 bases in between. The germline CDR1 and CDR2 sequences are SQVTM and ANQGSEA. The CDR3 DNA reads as TGCAGCGTTGAGTATACAGCGGAAACGCAGTATTTT. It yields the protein CSVEYTAETQYF.

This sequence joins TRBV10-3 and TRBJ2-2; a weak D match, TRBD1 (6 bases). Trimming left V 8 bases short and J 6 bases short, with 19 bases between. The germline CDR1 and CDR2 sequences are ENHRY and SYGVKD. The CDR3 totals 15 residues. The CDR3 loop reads CAIGETEQGAGELFF. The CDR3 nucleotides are TGTGCCATCGGCGAGACCGAACAGGGCGCCGGGGAGCTGTTTTTT.

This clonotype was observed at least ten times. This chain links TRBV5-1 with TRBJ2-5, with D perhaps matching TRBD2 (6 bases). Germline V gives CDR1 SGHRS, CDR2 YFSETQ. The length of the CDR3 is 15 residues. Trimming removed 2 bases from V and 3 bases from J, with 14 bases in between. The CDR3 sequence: CASSLVTSHEETQYF. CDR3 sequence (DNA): TGCGCCAGCAGCTTAGTAACTAGCCACGAAGAGACCCAGTACTTC.

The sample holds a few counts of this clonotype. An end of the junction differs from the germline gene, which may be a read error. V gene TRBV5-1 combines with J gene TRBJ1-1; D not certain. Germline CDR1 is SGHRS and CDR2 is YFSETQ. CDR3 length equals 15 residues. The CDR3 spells CASSPGSGSGTEAFF. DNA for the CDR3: TGCGCCAGCAGCCCCGGGTCGGGTTCGGGAACTGAAGCCTTCTTT.

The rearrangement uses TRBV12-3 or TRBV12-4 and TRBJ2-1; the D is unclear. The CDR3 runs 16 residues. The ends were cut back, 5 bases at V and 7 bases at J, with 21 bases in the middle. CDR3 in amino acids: CASSPPVRGVRNEQFF. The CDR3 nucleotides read TGTGCCAGCAGTCCCCCCGTTCGTGGGGTACGTAATGAGCAGTTCTTC.

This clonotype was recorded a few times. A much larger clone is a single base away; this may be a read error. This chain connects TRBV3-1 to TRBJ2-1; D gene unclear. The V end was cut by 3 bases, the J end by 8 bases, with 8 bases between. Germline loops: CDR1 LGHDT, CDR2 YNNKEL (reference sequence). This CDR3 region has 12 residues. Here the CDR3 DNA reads TGTGCCAGCAGCCATCTTCCGTATGAGCAGTTCTTC. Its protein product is CASSHLPYEQFF.

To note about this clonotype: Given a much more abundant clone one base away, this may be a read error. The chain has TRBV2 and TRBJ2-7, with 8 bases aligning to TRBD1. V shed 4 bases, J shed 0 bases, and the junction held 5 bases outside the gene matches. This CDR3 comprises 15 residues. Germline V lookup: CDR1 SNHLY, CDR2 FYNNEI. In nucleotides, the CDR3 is TGTGCCAGCAGTGGGGACAGGAGGAGCTCCTACGAGCAGTACTTC. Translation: CASSGDRRSSYEQYF.

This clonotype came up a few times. CDR3 DNA: TGTGCCAGCACAAGGGTGGGCTCACCCCTCCACTTT. Amino acid sequence: CASTRVGSPLHF. V usage is TRBV9 and J usage is TRBJ1-6; no clear D gene. The CDR3 is 12 amino acids. Germline CDR1 and CDR2: SGDLS and YYNGEE. V lost 6 bases and J 10 bases, leaving 11 bases between the germline ends.

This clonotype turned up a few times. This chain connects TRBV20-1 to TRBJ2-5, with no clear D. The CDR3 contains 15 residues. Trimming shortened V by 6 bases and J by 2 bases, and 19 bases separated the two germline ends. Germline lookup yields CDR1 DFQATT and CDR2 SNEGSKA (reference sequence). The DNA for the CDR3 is TGCAGTGCCGCACGCGGATGGGGTCAACAAGAGACCCAGTACTTC. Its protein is CSAARGWGQQETQYF.